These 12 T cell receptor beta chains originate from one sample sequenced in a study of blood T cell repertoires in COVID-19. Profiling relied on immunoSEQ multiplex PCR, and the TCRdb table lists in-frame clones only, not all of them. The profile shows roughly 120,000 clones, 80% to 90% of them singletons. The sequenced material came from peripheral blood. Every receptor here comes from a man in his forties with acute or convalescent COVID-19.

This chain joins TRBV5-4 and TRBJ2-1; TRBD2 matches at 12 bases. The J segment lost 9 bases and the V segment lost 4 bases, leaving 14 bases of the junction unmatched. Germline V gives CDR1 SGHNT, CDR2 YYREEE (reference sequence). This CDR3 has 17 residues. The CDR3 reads CASSQVRASGGAPEQFF. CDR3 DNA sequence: TGTGCCAGCAGCCAGGTTAGGGCTAGCGGGGGGGCCCCTGAGCAGTTCTTC. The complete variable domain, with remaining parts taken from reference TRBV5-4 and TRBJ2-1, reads ETGVTQSPTHLIKTRGQQVTLRCSSQSGHNTVSWYQQALGQGPQFIFQYYREEENGRGNFPPRFSGLQFPNYSSELNVNALELDDSALYLCASSQVRASGGAPEQFFGPGTRLTVL.

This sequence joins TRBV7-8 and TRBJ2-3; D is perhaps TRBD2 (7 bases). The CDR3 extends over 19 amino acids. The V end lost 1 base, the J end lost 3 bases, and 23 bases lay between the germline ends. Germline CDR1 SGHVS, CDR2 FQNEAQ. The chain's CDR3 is CASSLVTGASGGETDTQYF. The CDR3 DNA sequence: TGTGCCAGCAGCTTAGTCACTGGAGCCTCGGGGGGCGAAACAGATACGCAGTATTTT.

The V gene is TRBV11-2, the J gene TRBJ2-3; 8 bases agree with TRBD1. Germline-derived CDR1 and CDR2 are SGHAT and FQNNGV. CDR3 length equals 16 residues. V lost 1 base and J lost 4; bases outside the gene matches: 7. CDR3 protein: CASSLVRTGFADTQYF. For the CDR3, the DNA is TGTGCCAGCAGCTTAGTGAGGACAGGGTTTGCAGATACGCAGTATTTT.

CDR3 protein: CASSLSSRYEQYF. In DNA form, the CDR3 reads TGTGCCAGCAGCTTGTCTAGCAGATACGAGCAGTACTTC. The rearrangement uses TRBV11-3 and TRBJ2-7, with D tentatively TRBD2 (5 bases). Trimming removed 3 bases at V and 4 bases at J, with 10 bases between. The CDR3 sequence is 13 residues long. Germline values: CDR1 SGHNT, CDR2 YENEEA.

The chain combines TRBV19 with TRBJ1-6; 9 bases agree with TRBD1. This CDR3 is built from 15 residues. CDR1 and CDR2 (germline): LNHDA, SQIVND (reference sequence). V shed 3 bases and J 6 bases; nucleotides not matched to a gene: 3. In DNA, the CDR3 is TGTGCCAGTAGTATTGTGGACAGGGGTAATTCACCCCTCCACTTT. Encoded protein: CASSIVDRGNSPLHF.

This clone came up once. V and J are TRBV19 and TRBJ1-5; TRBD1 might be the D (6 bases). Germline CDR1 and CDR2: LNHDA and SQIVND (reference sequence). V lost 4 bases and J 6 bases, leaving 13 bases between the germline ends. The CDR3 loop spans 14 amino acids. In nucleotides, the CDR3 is TGTGCCAGTAGTACCCCCACAGGGTTTCAGCCCCAGCATTTT. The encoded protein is CASSTPTGFQPQHF.

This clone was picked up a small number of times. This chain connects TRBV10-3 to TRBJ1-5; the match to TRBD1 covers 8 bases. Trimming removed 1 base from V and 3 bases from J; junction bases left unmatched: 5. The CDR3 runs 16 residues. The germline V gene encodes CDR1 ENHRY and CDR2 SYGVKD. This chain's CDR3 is CAISELAGGPNQPQHF. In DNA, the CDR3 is TGTGCCATCAGTGAGTTGGCAGGGGGCCCCAATCAGCCCCAGCATTTT.

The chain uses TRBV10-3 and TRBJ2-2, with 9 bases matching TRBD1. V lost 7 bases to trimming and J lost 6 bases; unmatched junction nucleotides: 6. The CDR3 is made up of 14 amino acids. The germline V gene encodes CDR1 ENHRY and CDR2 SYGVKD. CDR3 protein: CAITRTGDPGELFF. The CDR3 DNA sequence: TGTGCCATCACCCGGACAGGGGATCCCGGGGAGCTGTTTTTT.

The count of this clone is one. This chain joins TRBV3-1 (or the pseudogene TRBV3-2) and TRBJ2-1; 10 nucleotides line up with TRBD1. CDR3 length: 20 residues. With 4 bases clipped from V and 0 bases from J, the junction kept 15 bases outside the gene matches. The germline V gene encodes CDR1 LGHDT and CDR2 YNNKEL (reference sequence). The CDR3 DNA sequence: TGTGCCAGCAGCCGCGGCTGGGGACAGGGGAGCGTTAGCTCCTACAATGAGCAGTTCTTC. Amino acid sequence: CASSRGWGQGSVSSYNEQFF.

The CDR3 region is CARSQAGALNTGELFF. The CDR3 nucleotides read TGTGCCAGAAGCCAAGCGGGGGCCTTGAACACCGGGGAGCTGTTTTTT. The gene calls are TRBV7-2 and TRBJ2-2, with 8 bases aligning to TRBD2. V lost 9 bases to trimming and J lost 1 base; unmatched junction nucleotides: 10. Germline V gene sequence: CDR1 SGHTA, CDR2 FQGNSA. The CDR3 spans 16 residues.

The CDR3 coding sequence is TGTGCCAGCAGCCCTCCGATTGGCAGGGCCACTGAAGCTTTCTTT. This translates into CASSPPIGRATEAFF. The chain links TRBV13 to TRBJ1-1; possible D gene TRBD1, 5 bases. Germline CDR1 reads PRHDT; CDR2 reads FYEKMQ (reference sequence). V lost 5 bases, J lost 4 bases, and 17 bases lay in between. CDR3 size: 15 residues. Full variable domain (rest looked up from reference TRBV13 and TRBJ1-1): AAGVIQSPRHLIKEKRETATLKCYPIPRHDTVYWYQQGPGQDPQFLISFYEKMQSDKGSIPDRFSAQQFSDYHSELNMSSLELGDSALYFCASSPPIGRATEAFFGQGTRLTVV.

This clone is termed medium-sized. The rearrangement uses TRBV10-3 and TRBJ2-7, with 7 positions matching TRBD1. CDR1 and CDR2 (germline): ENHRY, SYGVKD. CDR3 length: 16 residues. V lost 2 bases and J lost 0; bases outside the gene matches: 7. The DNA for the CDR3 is TGTGCCATCAGTGAGGAAGGACAGGTGTTCTCCTACGAGCAGTACTTC. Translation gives CAISEEGQVFSYEQYF.